The T cell receptor beta chain described here comes from a study of vaccination and CD4 T cells after COVID-19. The study sequenced cultured CD4+ T cell DNA using the Oncomine TCR Beta short-read assay. Investigators obtained genomic DNA by extraction from cultured CD4+ T cells. TCRdb reprocessed the PCR reads via MiXCR and lists one record per CDR3 protein. The sample includes thousands of distinct CDR3 sequences, approximately 67% of them seen just once. About this clonotype: Its antigen is not identified.

Treatment indicated: approximately nine-day PBMC culture with coronavirus spike peptide pools or control peptides (ViraFEST assay). Peptide-pool expansion of antigen-specific T cells preceded TCR sequencing in ViraFEST. The CDR3 has 12 amino acids. Per the germline V gene, CDR1 is SGHDN and CDR2 is FVKESK. The V and J ends lost 4 bases and 1 base respectively, with 1 base between them. This sequence originates from a human donor who had recovered from COVID-19. This material consisted of CD4+ T cells from blood, cultured in vitro, taken before SARS-CoV-2 vaccination. The V call is TRBV14, the J call TRBJ2-2, with D unclear. The CDR3 region has the DNA TGTGCCAGCAGCCTGAACACCGGGGAGCTGTTTTTT. It specifies CASSLNTGELFF.